This T cell receptor beta chain was identified in a study of blood T cell repertoires in COVID-19. The wider study: The United States, Italy and Spain supplied acute and convalescent COVID-19 samples. T cells, B-cell-depleted T cells, or PBMCs supplied cDNA or gDNA.

The germline V gene encodes CDR1 SNHLY and CDR2 FYNNEI. V was trimmed by 6 bases and J by 0 bases, leaving 12 bases between them. CDR3 length equals 15 residues. Original processing methods: Nucleated cell number was recorded as an estimate derived from reference gene primer amplification. Data came from immunoSEQ multiplex PCR; TCRdb stores just in-frame clones and leaves some out. V and J calls and clone size are as listed in that table; D and trimming were resolved from the DNA. The repertoire has more than 300,000 clones, about 90% of them found once; the top ten carry nearly 6.5%. The sequenced material came from peripheral blood. The source is a woman in her 50s with COVID-19, enrolled during active disease. This chain joins TRBV2 and TRBJ1-5, with D tentatively TRBD1 (6 bases). CDR3 protein: CASSSTGSSNQPQHF. For the CDR3, the DNA is TGTGCCAGCAGCTCGACAGGATCTAGCAATCAGCCCCAGCATTTT.